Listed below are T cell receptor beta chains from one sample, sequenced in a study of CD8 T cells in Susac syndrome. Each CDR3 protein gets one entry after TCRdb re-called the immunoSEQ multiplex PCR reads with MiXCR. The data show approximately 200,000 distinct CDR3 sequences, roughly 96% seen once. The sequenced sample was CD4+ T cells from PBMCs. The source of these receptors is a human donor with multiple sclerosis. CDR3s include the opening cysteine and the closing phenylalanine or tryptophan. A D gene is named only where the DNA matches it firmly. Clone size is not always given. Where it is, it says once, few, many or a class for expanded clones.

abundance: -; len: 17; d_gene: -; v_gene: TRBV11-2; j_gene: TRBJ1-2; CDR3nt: TGTGCCAGCAGCGCCTTTGTTTTCTCTGGAGCTAACTATGGCTACACCTTC; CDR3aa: CASSAFVFSGANYGYTF
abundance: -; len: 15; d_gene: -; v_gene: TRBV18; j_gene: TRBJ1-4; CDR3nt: TGTGCCAGCTCACCTCCTTCTACAGGGCAAGAAAAACTGTTTTTT; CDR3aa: CASSPPSTGQEKLFF
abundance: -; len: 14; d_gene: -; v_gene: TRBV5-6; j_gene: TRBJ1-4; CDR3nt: TGTGCCAGCAGCTTGGCGGGGGTCTGGGAAAAACTGTTTTTT; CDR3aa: CASSLAGVWEKLFF
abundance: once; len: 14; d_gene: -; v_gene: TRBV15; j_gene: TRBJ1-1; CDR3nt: TGTGCCACCAGCCGGGTCGGAGGGGTGAGTGAAGCTTTCTTT; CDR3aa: CATSRVGGVSEAFF
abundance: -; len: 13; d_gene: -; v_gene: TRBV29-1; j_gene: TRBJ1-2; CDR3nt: TGCAGCGTTTTACTCAGGGACGGGTATGGCTACACCTTC; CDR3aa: CSVLLRDGYGYTF
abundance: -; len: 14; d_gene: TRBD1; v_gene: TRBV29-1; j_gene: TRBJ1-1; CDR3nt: TGCAGCGTCCGGGCCGGGACAGGGATCACTGAAGCTTTCTTT; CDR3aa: CSVRAGTGITEAFF
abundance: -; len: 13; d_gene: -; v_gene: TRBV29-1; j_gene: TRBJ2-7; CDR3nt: TGCAGCGTTGCAAGGGGTCCGGCCTACGAGCAGTACTTC; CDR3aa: CSVARGPAYEQYF
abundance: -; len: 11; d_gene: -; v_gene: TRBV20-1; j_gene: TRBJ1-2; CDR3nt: TGCAGTGCTAGACCGGGACCCGCGGACACCTTC; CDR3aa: CSARPGPADTF
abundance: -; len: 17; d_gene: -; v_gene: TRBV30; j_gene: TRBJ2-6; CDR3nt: TGTGCCTGGAGTGTACGGCTAGCAGTCTCTGGGGCCAACGTCCTGACTTTC; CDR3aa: CAWSVRLAVSGANVLTF
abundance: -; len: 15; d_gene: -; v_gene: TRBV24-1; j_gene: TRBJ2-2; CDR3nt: TGTGCCACCAGTGACAATAGACAGCTAACCGGGGAGCTGTTTTTT; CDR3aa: CATSDNRQLTGELFF
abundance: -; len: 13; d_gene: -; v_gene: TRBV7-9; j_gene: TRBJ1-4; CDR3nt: TGTGCCAGCAGCCCAAGACGAGATGAAAAACTGTTTTTT; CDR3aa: CASSPRRDEKLFF
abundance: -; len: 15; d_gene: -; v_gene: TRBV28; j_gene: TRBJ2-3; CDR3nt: TGTGCCAGCAGTCAGCCGGGACTTAACACAGATACGCAGTATTTT; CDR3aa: CASSQPGLNTDTQYF
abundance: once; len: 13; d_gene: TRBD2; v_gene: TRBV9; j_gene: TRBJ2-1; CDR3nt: TGTGCCAGCAGCCGGGGGGAATACAATGAGCAGTTCTTC; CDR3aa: CASSRGEYNEQFF
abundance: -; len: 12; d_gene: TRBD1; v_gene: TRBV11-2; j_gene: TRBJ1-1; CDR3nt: TGTGCCAGCAGCGGACAGGCCAATGAAGCTTTCTTT; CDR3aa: CASSGQANEAFF
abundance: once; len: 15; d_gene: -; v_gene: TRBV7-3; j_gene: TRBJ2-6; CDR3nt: TGTGCCAGCAGCACTCAGGGGACTGGGGCCAACGTCCTGACTTTC; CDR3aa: CASSTQGTGANVLTF
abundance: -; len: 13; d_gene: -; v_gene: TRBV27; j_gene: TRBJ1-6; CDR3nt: TGTGCCAGCAGTCGTACAGGGCTTTCACCCCTCCACTTT; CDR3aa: CASSRTGLSPLHF
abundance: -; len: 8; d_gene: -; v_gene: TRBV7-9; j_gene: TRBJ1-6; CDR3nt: TGTACTATTTCACCCCTCCACTTT; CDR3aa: CTISPLHF
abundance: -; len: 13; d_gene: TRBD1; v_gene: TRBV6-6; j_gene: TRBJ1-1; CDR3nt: TGTGCCAGCAGTAGGACAGGGGGAGAACCTACTTTCTTT; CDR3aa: CASSRTGGEPTFF
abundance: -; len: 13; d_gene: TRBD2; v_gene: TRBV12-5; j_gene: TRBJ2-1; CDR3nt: TGTGCTAGTGGTTTGACTAGCGGCAATGAGCAGTTCTTC; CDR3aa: CASGLTSGNEQFF
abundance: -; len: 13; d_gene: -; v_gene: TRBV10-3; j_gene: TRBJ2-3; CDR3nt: TGTGCCATCAGAGGGAGCTCAGCAGATACGCAGTATTTT; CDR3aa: CAIRGSSADTQYF
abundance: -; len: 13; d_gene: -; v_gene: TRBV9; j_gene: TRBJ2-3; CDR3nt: TGTGCCAGCAGCGTAGCGGAGAAGGGTACGCAGTATTTT; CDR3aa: CASSVAEKGTQYF
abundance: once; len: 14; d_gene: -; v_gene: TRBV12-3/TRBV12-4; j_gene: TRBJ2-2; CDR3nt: TGTGCCAGCAGTTCCACCGGACACGACGGGGAGCTGTTTTTT; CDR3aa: CASSSTGHDGELFF
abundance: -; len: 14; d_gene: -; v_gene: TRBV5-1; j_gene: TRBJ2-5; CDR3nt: TGCGCCAGCAGCTTATTCCTTAGCCAAGAGACCCAGTACTTC; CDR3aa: CASSLFLSQETQYF
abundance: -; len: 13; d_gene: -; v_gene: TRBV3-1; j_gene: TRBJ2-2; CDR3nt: TGTGCCAGCAGCCCGGACTATTCCGGGGAGCTGTTTTTT; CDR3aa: CASSPDYSGELFF
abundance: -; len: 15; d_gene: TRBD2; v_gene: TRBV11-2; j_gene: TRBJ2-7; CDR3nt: TGTGCCAGCAGCTTACGCGCGGGAGTTTCAGAAGAGCAGTACTTC; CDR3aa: CASSLRAGVSEEQYF
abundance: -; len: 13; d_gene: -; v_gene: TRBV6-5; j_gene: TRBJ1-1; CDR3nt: TGTGCCACCCTGACGTCTAGTGGCACTGAAGCTTTCTTT; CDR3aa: CATLTSSGTEAFF
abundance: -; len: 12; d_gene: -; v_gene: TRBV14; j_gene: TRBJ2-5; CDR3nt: TGTGCCAGCAGCCCTGGCGCGGGGACCCAGTACTTC; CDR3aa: CASSPGAGTQYF
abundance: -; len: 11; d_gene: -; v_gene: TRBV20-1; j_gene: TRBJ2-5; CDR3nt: TGCAGTGTGACGGGTCGGGAGACCCAGTACTTC; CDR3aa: CSVTGRETQYF
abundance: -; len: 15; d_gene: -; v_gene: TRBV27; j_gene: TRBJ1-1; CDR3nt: TGTGCCAGCAGTGCCTCAGGGTTCGCGAACACTGAAGCTTTCTTT; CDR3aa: CASSASGFANTEAFF
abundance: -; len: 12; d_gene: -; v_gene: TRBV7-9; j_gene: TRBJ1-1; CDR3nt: TGTGCCAGCAGCCCTGCCTCGACTGAAGCTTTCTTT; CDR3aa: CASSPASTEAFF
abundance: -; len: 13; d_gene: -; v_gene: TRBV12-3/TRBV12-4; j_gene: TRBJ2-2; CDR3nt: TGTGCCAGCAGTTCTAGAGAAATCGGGGAGCTGTTTTTT; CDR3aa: CASSSREIGELFF
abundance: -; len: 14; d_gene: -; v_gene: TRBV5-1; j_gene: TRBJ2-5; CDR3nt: TGCGCCAGCAGCTCCCGCGTGGGAGCGGGGACCCAGTACTTC; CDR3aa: CASSSRVGAGTQYF
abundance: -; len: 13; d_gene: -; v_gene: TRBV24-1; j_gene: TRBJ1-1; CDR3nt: TGTGCCACCAGTGACGTGAGAGACACTGAAGCTTTCTTT; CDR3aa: CATSDVRDTEAFF
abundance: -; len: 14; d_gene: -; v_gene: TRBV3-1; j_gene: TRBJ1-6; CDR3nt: TGTGCCAGCAGCCAACAGGACCGGATTTCACCCCTCCACTTT; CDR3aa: CASSQQDRISPLHF
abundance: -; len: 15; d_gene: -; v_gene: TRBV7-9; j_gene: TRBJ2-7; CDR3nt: TGTGCCAGCAGCCCCGGGGCGGGACAAGGGTACGAGCAGTACTTC; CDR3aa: CASSPGAGQGYEQYF
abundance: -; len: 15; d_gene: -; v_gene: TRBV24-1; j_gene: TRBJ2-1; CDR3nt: TGTGCCACCAGTGATAGGGAGCGACCCTACAATGAGCAGTTCTTC; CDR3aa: CATSDRERPYNEQFF
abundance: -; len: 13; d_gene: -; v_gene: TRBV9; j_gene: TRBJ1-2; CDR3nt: TGTGCCAGCAGCGGCACAGGGACCCGCGGCTACACCTTC; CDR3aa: CASSGTGTRGYTF
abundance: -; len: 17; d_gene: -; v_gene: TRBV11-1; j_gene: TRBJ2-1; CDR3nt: TGTGCCAGCAGTCAAACGAGCAGCGGGTACTCCTACAATGAGCAGTTCTTC; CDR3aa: CASSQTSSGYSYNEQFF
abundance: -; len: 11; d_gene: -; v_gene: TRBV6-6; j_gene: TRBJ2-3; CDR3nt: TGTGCCAGCAGTTACGAGAGTACGCAGTATTTT; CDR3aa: CASSYESTQYF
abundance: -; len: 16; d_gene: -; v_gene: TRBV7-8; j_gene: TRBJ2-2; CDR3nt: TGTGCCAGCAGCTTAATGTTGGTAGCAGCCACCGGGGAGCTGTTTTTT; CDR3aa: CASSLMLVAATGELFF
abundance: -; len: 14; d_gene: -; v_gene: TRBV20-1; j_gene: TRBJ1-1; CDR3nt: TGCAGTGCCTCCTGGAGGGGGGACTCCACTGAAGCTTTCTTT; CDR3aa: CSASWRGDSTEAFF
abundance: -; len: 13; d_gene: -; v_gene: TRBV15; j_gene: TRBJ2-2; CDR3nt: TGTGCCACCAGCAGAGGGTTGACCGGGGAGCTGTTTTTT; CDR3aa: CATSRGLTGELFF
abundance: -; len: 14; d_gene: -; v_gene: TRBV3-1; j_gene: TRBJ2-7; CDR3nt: TGTGCCAGCAGCCCTGCAGTAGGGGCCTACGAGCAGTACTTC; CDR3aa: CASSPAVGAYEQYF
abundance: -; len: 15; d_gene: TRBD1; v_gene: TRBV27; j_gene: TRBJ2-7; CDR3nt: TGTGCCAGCAGTTGGGGGGGGACAGGGTCCTACGAGCAGTACTTC; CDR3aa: CASSWGGTGSYEQYF
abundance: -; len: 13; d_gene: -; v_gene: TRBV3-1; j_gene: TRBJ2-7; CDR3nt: TGTGCCAGCAGCCAAGTGCAGGCCTACGAGCAGTACTTC; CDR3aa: CASSQVQAYEQYF
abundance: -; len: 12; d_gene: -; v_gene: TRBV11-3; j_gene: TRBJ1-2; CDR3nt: TGTGCCAGCCAAGGGGCTGTCTATGGCTACACCTTC; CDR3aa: CASQGAVYGYTF
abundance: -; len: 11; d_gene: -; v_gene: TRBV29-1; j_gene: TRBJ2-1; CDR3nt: TGCAGCGTCAGAGTACCGAATGAGCAGTTCTTC; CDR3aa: CSVRVPNEQFF
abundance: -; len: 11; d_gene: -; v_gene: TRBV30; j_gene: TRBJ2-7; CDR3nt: TGTGCCTGGAGTGTTTCGGACGAGCAGTACTTC; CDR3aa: CAWSVSDEQYF
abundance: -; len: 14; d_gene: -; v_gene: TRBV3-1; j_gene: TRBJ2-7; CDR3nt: TGTGCCAGCAGCCTGCAGAGCGGCTCCTACGAGCAGTACTTC; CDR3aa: CASSLQSGSYEQYF
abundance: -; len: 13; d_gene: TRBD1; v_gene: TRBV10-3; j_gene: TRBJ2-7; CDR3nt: TGTGCCATCCTAGGACAGGGTGAATACGAGCAGTACTTC; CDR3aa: CAILGQGEYEQYF
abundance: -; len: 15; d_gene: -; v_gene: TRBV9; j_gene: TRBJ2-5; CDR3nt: TGTGCCAGCAGCGTAGTGGGCCATGCTAAAGAGACCCAGTACTTC; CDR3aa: CASSVVGHAKETQYF
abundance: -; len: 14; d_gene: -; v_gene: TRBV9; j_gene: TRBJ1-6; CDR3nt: TGTGCCAGCAGCGTCGCCAGGGACGGTTCACCCCTCCACTTT; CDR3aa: CASSVARDGSPLHF
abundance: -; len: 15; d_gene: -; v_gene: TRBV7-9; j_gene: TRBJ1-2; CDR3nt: TGTGCCAGCAGCCAAAGGACAGATACTAACTATGGCTACACCTTC; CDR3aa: CASSQRTDTNYGYTF
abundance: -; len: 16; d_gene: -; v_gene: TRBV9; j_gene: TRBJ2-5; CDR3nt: TGTGCCAGCAGCGAATCAACCGGCCGGGGGCAGGAGACCCAGTACTTC; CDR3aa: CASSESTGRGQETQYF
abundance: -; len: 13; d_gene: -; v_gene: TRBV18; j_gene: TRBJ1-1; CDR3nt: TGTGCCAGCTCACCACCGGGGGGGACTGAAGCTTTCTTT; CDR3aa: CASSPPGGTEAFF
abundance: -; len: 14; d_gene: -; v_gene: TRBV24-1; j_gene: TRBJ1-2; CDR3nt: TGTGCCACCAGTGACACGATGACGAACTATGGCTACACCTTC; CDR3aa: CATSDTMTNYGYTF
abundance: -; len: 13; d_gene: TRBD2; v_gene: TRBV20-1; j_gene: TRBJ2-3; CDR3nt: TGCAGTGCCTCACTAGCGGAGGGGGATACGCAGTATTTT; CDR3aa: CSASLAEGDTQYF
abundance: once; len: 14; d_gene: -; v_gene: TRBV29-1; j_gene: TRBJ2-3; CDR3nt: TGCAGCGTTGCTCGGCGGGAAGGGAGGGATACGCAGTATTTT; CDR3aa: CSVARREGRDTQYF
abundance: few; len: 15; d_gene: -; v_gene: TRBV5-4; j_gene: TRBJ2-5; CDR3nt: TGTGCCAGCAGCTTGACAACGGGGGGCGGAGAGACCCAGTACTTC; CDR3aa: CASSLTTGGGETQYF
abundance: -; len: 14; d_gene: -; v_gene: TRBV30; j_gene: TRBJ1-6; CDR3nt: TGTGCCTGGATCCCACTCGGCCCCGATTCACCCCTCCACTTT; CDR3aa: CAWIPLGPDSPLHF